This T cell receptor (beta chain) was recovered during a study of OX40 agonist ivuxolimab in advanced cancers. Study-level background: The study enrolled dose-escalation patients with hepatocellular carcinoma, melanoma, renal cell or head and neck cancer. Study results and caveats: Some patients without response likewise showed low normalized clonal expansion.

A few counts support this clone. Antigen: not known. The CDR3 has 16 amino acids. V dropped 3 bases and J dropped 7 bases, with 19 bases sitting between them. Germline loops: CDR1 PRHDT, CDR2 FYEKMQ (reference sequence). Profiling relied on immunoSEQ multiplex PCR, and the TCRdb table lists in-frame clones only, not all of them. Of some 98,000 clones in the sample, around 87% were seen once. V and J are TRBV13 and TRBJ2-1, with D possibly being TRBD2 (6 bases). The input for sequencing was CD4+ or CD8+ T cells sorted from blood, taken in a trial of the OX40 agonist ivuxolimab. This receptor was obtained from an adult with an advanced solid tumor such as melanoma, head and neck, liver or kidney cancer. CDR3 sequence (DNA): TGTGCCAGCAGCTTTTTCGGGGGTCGTAGAATGAATGAGCAGTTCTTC. Amino acid sequence: CASSFFGGRRMNEQFF.